A single sample is the source of the 3 T cell receptor beta chains below, sequenced in a study of Ad26.COV2.S vaccination and SARS-CoV-2 variants. Using immunoSEQ multiplex PCR, the repertoire was profiled, and TCRdb retains in-frame clones only, with some absent. Here the sample spans about 350,000 clones, about 85% being singletons. Treatment defined: around 19 received Ad26.COV2.S at low or high dose, single or two shots; 5 received placebo; per-sample allocation not given. Sampling occurred on day 63 after the first vaccine or placebo injection. This sample comprised peripheral blood, obtained in a trial of Ad26.COV2.S vaccine versus placebo. Every receptor here comes from a person aged 18-60 years who received the Ad26.COV2.S COVID-19 vaccine or a placebo.

The V and J genes are TRBV19 and TRBJ2-5, with 8 bases matching TRBD1. Unmatched junction bases numbered 2, after V lost 6 bases and J lost 5 bases. The CDR3 contains 12 residues. The germline gives CDR1 LNHDA, CDR2 SQIVND (reference sequence). This CDR3 is CASSRGQETQYF. CDR3 nucleotides: TGTGCCAGTAGCAGGGGGCAGGAGACCCAGTACTTC.

The rearrangement links TRBV6-6 to TRBJ2-7; 8 bases agree with TRBD2. This CDR3 is built from 15 residues. The trim removed 4 bases at V and 1 base at J, leaving 6 bases unmatched. Germline CDR1 reads MNHNY; CDR2 reads SVGAGI (reference sequence). DNA of the CDR3: TGTGCCAGCAGTTCTCGACTAGCGTTATCCTACGAGCAGTACTTC. As protein: CASSSRLALSYEQYF.

This chain joins TRBV11-2 and TRBJ2-7; 15 bases are a match to TRBD2. V lost 4 bases to trimming and J lost 6 bases; unmatched junction nucleotides: 1. The germline gives CDR1 SGHAT, CDR2 FQNNGV. The length of the CDR3 is 14 residues. The CDR3 bases are TGTGCCAGCAGCTGGGGACTAGCGGGAGGCGAGCAGTACTTC. Its protein product is CASSWGLAGGEQYF.